The clone carrying this TCR beta chain was observed a few times. Its antigen is as yet unknown. This record belongs to a study of T cell repertoires in cytomegalovirus infection. Across the whole study: Indications came from public TCR beta signatures; they pointed to CMV infection and to a matching HLA type. Study observations and caveats: CMV-specific HLA-C-restricted TCR beta clonotypes dominated the ex vivo response. There were carriers of CMV plus the relevant HLA, and cumulative public TCR beta family frequency identified them.

The CDR3 consists of 14 residues. V was trimmed by 0 bases and J by 2 bases, leaving 8 bases between them. Germline CDR1 and CDR2: SNHLY and FYNNEI. Each CDR3 protein gets one entry after TCRdb re-called the reads with MiXCR. The sample has over 300,000 distinct CDR3 sequences; 15% to 20% are singletons. The sample consisted of PBMCs. The receptor comes from a human donor in good health (CMV status not recorded). Some clones in this sample may be carry-over from other donors' samples. This chain connects TRBV2 to TRBJ2-7; D not resolved. For the CDR3, the DNA is TGTGCCAGCAGTGAAGCCCCCCCACCCTACGAGCAGTACTTC. Protein: CASSEAPPPYEQYF.